These T cell receptor beta chains were read from a single sample in a study of CD8+ T cells in alopecia areata. Here immunoSEQ multiplex PCR was the method, and the copy in TCRdb shows in-frame clones only, minus some. The sample lists over 95,000 clones, about 58% occurring once. The starting material was CD8+ T cells sorted from blood, obtained at week 4, from a patient treated with tofacitinib. These receptor sequences come from a human donor with alopecia areata. Each CDR3 is given with its conserved first and last residue. A D gene is named only where the DNA matches it firmly. Not every row has a clone size; where given, it reads once, few, many or a size class.

clone size: few
J gene: TRBJ2-7
D gene: TRBD1
V gene: TRBV27
CDR3 DNA: TGTGCCAGCAGCCCTCTACAGGGGCCGTCCATACCCTACGAGCAGTACTTC
CDR3 protein: CASSPLQGPSIPYEQYF

clone size: few
J gene: TRBJ2-1
D gene: -
V gene: TRBV13
CDR3 DNA: TGTGCCAGCAGTGTGCGGACGGAGGGATACAATGAGCAGTTCTTC
CDR3 protein: CASSVRTEGYNEQFF

clone size: -
J gene: TRBJ1-1
D gene: -
V gene: TRBV7-9
CDR3 DNA: TGTGCCAGCAGCAAGAGCCGGAGGGCTGAAGCTTTCTTT
CDR3 protein: CASSKSRRAEAFF

clone size: few
J gene: TRBJ1-1
D gene: TRBD1
V gene: TRBV7-9
CDR3 DNA: TGTGCCAGCAGCCCCAGGACAGGGCGGAACACTGAAGCTTTCTTT
CDR3 protein: CASSPRTGRNTEAFF

clone size: -
J gene: TRBJ2-7
D gene: -
V gene: TRBV7-6
CDR3 DNA: TGTGCCAGCACCGCCGGGGGAGATTACTACGAGCAGTACTTC
CDR3 protein: CASTAGGDYYEQYF

clone size: few
J gene: TRBJ1-2
D gene: -
V gene: TRBV29-1
CDR3 DNA: TGCAGCGTTCCGGACCGGGGATTAGGCTACACCTTC
CDR3 protein: CSVPDRGLGYTF

clone size: few
J gene: TRBJ2-3
D gene: -
V gene: TRBV7-2
CDR3 DNA: TGTGCCAGCAGCTTAGCCGTGGATACGCAGTATTTT
CDR3 protein: CASSLAVDTQYF

clone size: few
J gene: TRBJ2-3
D gene: -
V gene: TRBV13
CDR3 DNA: TGTGCCAGCAGCTTAGGCCAAACAGATACGCAGTATTTT
CDR3 protein: CASSLGQTDTQYF

clone size: few
J gene: TRBJ2-1
D gene: -
V gene: TRBV4-3
CDR3 DNA: TGCGCCAGCAGCCAGTACAGGGTTCGGGAGCAGTTCTTC
CDR3 protein: CASSQYRVREQFF

clone size: -
J gene: TRBJ2-5
D gene: -
V gene: TRBV9
CDR3 DNA: TGTGCCAGCAGCGTAGATGAGAAGACCCAGTACTTC
CDR3 protein: CASSVDEKTQYF

clone size: -
J gene: TRBJ2-1
D gene: -
V gene: TRBV11-1
CDR3 DNA: TGTGCCAGCAGCCCCCCCACCGGGGAGCAGTTCTTC
CDR3 protein: CASSPPTGEQFF

clone size: few
J gene: TRBJ1-1
D gene: -
V gene: TRBV7-9
CDR3 DNA: TGTGCCAGCAGCCACGAGAACACTGAAGCTTTCTTT
CDR3 protein: CASSHENTEAFF

clone size: -
J gene: TRBJ1-5
D gene: TRBD1
V gene: TRBV29-1
CDR3 DNA: TGCAGCGTTTCCGACCGAGGGACAGGGCATCAGCCCCAGCATTTT
CDR3 protein: CSVSDRGTGHQPQHF

clone size: -
J gene: TRBJ2-3
D gene: -
V gene: TRBV7-9
CDR3 DNA: TGTGCCAGCAGCCCAAATAGCGTCCGGGCAGATACGCAGTATTTT
CDR3 protein: CASSPNSVRADTQYF

clone size: few
J gene: TRBJ2-3
D gene: TRBD1
V gene: TRBV4-1
CDR3 DNA: TGCGCCAGCAGCCAGGGGACAGGGGAAGTCACAGATACGCAGTATTTT
CDR3 protein: CASSQGTGEVTDTQYF

clone size: -
J gene: TRBJ2-3
D gene: -
V gene: TRBV7-9
CDR3 DNA: TGTGCCAGCAGCTTGACGCAGGGTGGGCGCACAGATACGCAGTATTTT
CDR3 protein: CASSLTQGGRTDTQYF

clone size: -
J gene: TRBJ1-1
D gene: -
V gene: TRBV5-6
CDR3 DNA: TGTGCCAGCAGCTTGGCCTCCGTCACCCCGGACACTGAAGCTTTCTTT
CDR3 protein: CASSLASVTPDTEAFF

clone size: few
J gene: TRBJ2-7
D gene: TRBD2
V gene: TRBV5-6
CDR3 DNA: TGTGCCAGCAGCGAAACTAGCGGGAGGATCTACGAGCAGTACTTC
CDR3 protein: CASSETSGRIYEQYF

clone size: -
J gene: TRBJ1-1
D gene: TRBD1
V gene: TRBV7-9
CDR3 DNA: TGTGCCAGCAGCTCGGGACAGGACATGAACACTGAAGCTTTCTTT
CDR3 protein: CASSSGQDMNTEAFF

clone size: few
J gene: TRBJ2-7
D gene: TRBD1
V gene: TRBV15
CDR3 DNA: TGTGCCACCAGCGAAGGGACAGGGGGGGGAAACGAGCAGTACTTC
CDR3 protein: CATSEGTGGGNEQYF

clone size: -
J gene: TRBJ2-6
D gene: TRBD2
V gene: TRBV2
CDR3 DNA: TGTGCCAGCACCCCTCGGGGGGGACCTCTACCTGGGGCCAACGTCCTGACTTTC
CDR3 protein: CASTPRGGPLPGANVLTF

clone size: -
J gene: TRBJ1-1
D gene: TRBD1
V gene: TRBV4-1
CDR3 DNA: TGCGCCACCCGACAGGGGGCCGCGAACACTGAAGCTTTCTTT
CDR3 protein: CATRQGAANTEAFF

clone size: once
J gene: TRBJ2-1
D gene: -
V gene: TRBV4-1
CDR3 DNA: TGCGCCAGCAGCCAAGCCGCGCAGGGATATGAGCAGTTCTTC
CDR3 protein: CASSQAAQGYEQFF

clone size: -
J gene: TRBJ2-7
D gene: -
V gene: TRBV29-1
CDR3 DNA: TGCAGCGTGAAAATTTACGGGTACGAGCAGTACTTC
CDR3 protein: CSVKIYGYEQYF

clone size: -
J gene: TRBJ1-2
D gene: -
V gene: TRBV7-9
CDR3 DNA: TGTGCCAGCAGCTTCGCTGGGACCTGGGAAGGCTACACCTTC
CDR3 protein: CASSFAGTWEGYTF

clone size: -
J gene: TRBJ2-1
D gene: TRBD1
V gene: TRBV19
CDR3 DNA: TGTGCCAGTAGTATAGCGCAGGGGGCAAATGAGCAGTTCTTC
CDR3 protein: CASSIAQGANEQFF

clone size: -
J gene: TRBJ2-3
D gene: -
V gene: TRBV9
CDR3 DNA: TGTGCCAGCAGCGTAGCTGGGAGCACAGATACGCAGTATTTT
CDR3 protein: CASSVAGSTDTQYF

clone size: -
J gene: TRBJ1-1
D gene: -
V gene: TRBV9
CDR3 DNA: TGTGCCAGCAGCTCTGAGGGGGAGATTGCTTTCTTT
CDR3 protein: CASSSEGEIAFF

clone size: -
J gene: TRBJ2-1
D gene: TRBD2
V gene: TRBV27
CDR3 DNA: TGTGCCAGCAGTTTGAGACTAGCGTGGGATGGGGAGCAGTTCTTC
CDR3 protein: CASSLRLAWDGEQFF

clone size: -
J gene: TRBJ2-1
D gene: -
V gene: TRBV19
CDR3 DNA: TGTGCCAGTAGTGAGGGAATGGGGCTAGCCCACAATGAGCAGTTCTTC
CDR3 protein: CASSEGMGLAHNEQFF

clone size: -
J gene: TRBJ2-7
D gene: TRBD1
V gene: TRBV4-1
CDR3 DNA: TGCGCCAGCAGCCAAGATCGGCGGGGGACAGGGTTTGGAGAGCAGTACTTC
CDR3 protein: CASSQDRRGTGFGEQYF

clone size: few
J gene: TRBJ2-1
D gene: -
V gene: TRBV7-8
CDR3 DNA: TGTGCCAGCAGCTTATACTTAGAGAATGAGCAGTTCTTC
CDR3 protein: CASSLYLENEQFF

clone size: -
J gene: TRBJ1-1
D gene: TRBD1
V gene: TRBV11-2
CDR3 DNA: TGTGCCAGCAGGCCTCGGACAGGGAGGAACACTGAAGCTTTCTTT
CDR3 protein: CASRPRTGRNTEAFF

clone size: -
J gene: TRBJ2-7
D gene: TRBD1
V gene: TRBV9
CDR3 DNA: TGTGCCAGCAGCGCCGGGACAGGGACCCACGAGCAGTACTTC
CDR3 protein: CASSAGTGTHEQYF

clone size: few
J gene: TRBJ2-2
D gene: -
V gene: TRBV6-5
CDR3 DNA: TGTGCCAGCAGTCAAGTGGGAGCCGGGGAGCTGTTTTTT
CDR3 protein: CASSQVGAGELFF

clone size: -
J gene: TRBJ2-3
D gene: -
V gene: TRBV5-4
CDR3 DNA: TGTGCCAGCAGCTGTGTGGACGGGTCTACGCAGTATTTT
CDR3 protein: CASSCVDGSTQYF

clone size: few
J gene: TRBJ1-1
D gene: TRBD1
V gene: TRBV7-3
CDR3 DNA: TGTGCCAGCAGCTTGACAGGGGGCCGGTACTCTGAAGCTTTCTTT
CDR3 protein: CASSLTGGRYSEAFF

clone size: -
J gene: TRBJ2-1
D gene: TRBD1
V gene: TRBV19
CDR3 DNA: TGTGCCAGTAGTATTGGGACAGGGGAGGTTAATGAGCAGTTCTTC
CDR3 protein: CASSIGTGEVNEQFF

clone size: -
J gene: TRBJ2-1
D gene: -
V gene: TRBV13
CDR3 DNA: TGTGCCAGCAGAGCAGGGGGGGACTACAATGAGCAGTTCTTC
CDR3 protein: CASRAGGDYNEQFF

clone size: -
J gene: TRBJ1-3
D gene: -
V gene: TRBV6-4
CDR3 DNA: TGTGCCATCAGAAACTGGACAGACGGAAACACCATATATTTT
CDR3 protein: CAIRNWTDGNTIYF

clone size: -
J gene: TRBJ2-7
D gene: -
V gene: TRBV5-4
CDR3 DNA: TGCGCCAGCAGCCAGGGTCTAACAGGGTTCTACGAGCAGTACTTC
CDR3 protein: CASSQGLTGFYEQYF

clone size: -
J gene: TRBJ2-5
D gene: -
V gene: TRBV7-9
CDR3 DNA: TGTGCCAGCAGCTTAGTGGCAAAGTCAGAGACCCAGTACTTC
CDR3 protein: CASSLVAKSETQYF